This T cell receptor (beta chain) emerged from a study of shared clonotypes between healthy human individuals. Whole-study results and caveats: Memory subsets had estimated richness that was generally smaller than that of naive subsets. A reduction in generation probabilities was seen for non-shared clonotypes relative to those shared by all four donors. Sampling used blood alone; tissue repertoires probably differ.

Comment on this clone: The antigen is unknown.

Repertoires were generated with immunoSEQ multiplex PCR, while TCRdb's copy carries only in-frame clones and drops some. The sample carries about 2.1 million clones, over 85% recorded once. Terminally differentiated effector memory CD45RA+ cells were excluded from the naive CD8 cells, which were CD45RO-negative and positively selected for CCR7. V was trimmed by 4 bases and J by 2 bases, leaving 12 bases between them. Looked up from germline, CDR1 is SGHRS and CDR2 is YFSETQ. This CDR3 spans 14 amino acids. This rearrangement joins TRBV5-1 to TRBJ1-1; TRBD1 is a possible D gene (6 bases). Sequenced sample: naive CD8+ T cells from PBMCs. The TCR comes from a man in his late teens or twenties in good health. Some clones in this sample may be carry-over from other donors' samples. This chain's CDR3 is CASSARQANTEAFF. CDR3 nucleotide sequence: TGCGCCAGCAGCGCCCGACAGGCCAACACTGAAGCTTTCTTT.